This record concerns one TCR beta chain sequence. No antigen is known for it. Per-base quality was not reported, and no clone a single base away is much larger than it. Looking up the germline V gene (reference sequence) yields CDR1 SEHNR and CDR2 FQNEAQ. At the junction V is shortened by 6 bases and J by 10 bases, with 13 bases in between. Counted from cysteine to phenylalanine, this CDR3 has 12 amino acids. Just CDR3 DNA is preserved here, 36 bases in frame from base 1. The data stem from a study of blood T cell repertoires in COVID-19 (dated by TCRdb to about 2020). Regarding the study in general: Samples from collaborators originated in the United States, Italy and Spain and spanned both the acute and convalescent phases of COVID-19. The material from the prospective study consisted of cDNA or gDNA derived from T cells, B-cell-depleted T cells, or PBMCs. Deeply sampled blood TCRbeta repertoires from subjects exposed to, actively infected with, or recovered from COVID-19 were included in the dataset. A freely available public database, intended as a resource for researchers studying the immune response to SARS-CoV-2, is where the repertoires were released. The samples were drawn from the first 160 participants of the ongoing ImmuneRACE study and from 1,200 or so subjects provided by 6 global collaborators. A de-identified subject ID, COVID-19 status, age in years and sex were almost always included in the sample metadata. Where HLA class I and class II types were available, the types were taken from metadata supplied by the sample provider, not from assay-based typing.

Points the paper makes about the study in general: Clinical and demographic metadata were provided uncurated, with the amount varying by source and participant.

TCRbeta CDR3 regions were amplified from genomic DNA using the immunoSEQ Assay, a bias-controlled multiplex PCR. The published analysis was carried out like this. Nucleated cell counts per sample were estimated from amplification of reference gene primers within the assay. To quantify the absolute abundance of each unique TCRbeta CDR3 rearrangement, sequence reads were collapsed and filtered. For each sample, productive Simpson clonality was calculated as the square root of Simpson's diversity index over productive rearrangements. TCRdb took over this immuneACCESS table, retaining in-frame rearrangements with V and J assigned. Such tables are incomplete; in checked studies, under half of the missing clones stem from an unresolved V gene, and the remainder is unexplained. V and J calls and clone size are copied from that table; D and trimming were computed from the DNA. The sample table holds some 390,000 clones, of which about 90% were seen once. The leading ten clones occupy 2.3% of the sample.

One collaborating source in Seattle enrolled patients during active infection and followed them longitudinally through the course of disease. Collaborating institutions collected whole blood in K2EDTA tubes following their own protocols. For TCRbeta analysis, collaborator samples were shipped as frozen whole blood, as isolated PBMCs, or as DNA extracted from either sample type. Material: peripheral blood. The sequence links TRBV7-9 to TRBJ2-1; 6 matching bases give a weak D call of TRBD2. This TCR came from a woman aged 60 to 75 with COVID-19, enrolled during active disease. CDR3 reads: CASSSMAGEQFF. The DNA sequence reads TGTGCCAGCAGTTCTATGGCGGGGGAGCAGTTCTTC. The entire variable domain, with the stretches around the CDR3 drawn from the reference TRBV7-9 and TRBJ2-1 proteins, is DTGVSQNPRHKITKRGQNVTFRCDPISEHNRLYWYRQTLGQGPEFLTYFQNEAQLEKSRLLSDRFSAERPKGSFSTLEIQRTEQGDSAMYLCASSSMAGEQFFGPGTRLTVL.